A single sample gave rise to the 29 T cell receptor beta chains below, sequenced in a study of blood T cell repertoires in COVID-19. Here immunoSEQ multiplex PCR was the method, and the copy in TCRdb shows in-frame clones only, minus some. Altogether approximately 79,000 clones are present, 84% being singletons, with the ten largest covering approximately 20%. Sequenced sample: peripheral blood. The receptors were sampled from a woman in her forties or fifties with acute or convalescent COVID-19.

The rearrangement joins TRBV19 to TRBJ2-5, with D unclear. Per the germline V gene, CDR1 is LNHDA and CDR2 is SQIVND (reference sequence). This CDR3 contains 14 residues. V was shortened by 1 base and J by 1 base, with 7 bases between the two germline ends. The chain's CDR3 is CASSIGPSQETQYF. The CDR3 nucleotides are TGTGCCAGTAGTATAGGTCCGTCCCAAGAGACCCAGTACTTC.

This clone was seen more than once but under ten times. J is TRBJ1-1 and V is TRBV7-9, with TRBD1 identical over 9 bases. Losses at the gene ends were 2 bases for V and 5 bases for J; bases not matched to a gene: 15. CDR1 and CDR2 (germline): SEHNR, FQNEAQ (reference sequence). CDR3 length: 18 residues. For the CDR3, the DNA is TGTGCCAGCAGCTTACGTCCGGACAGGGGCTCCTTGTTGACTGAAGCTTTCTTT. Translated: CASSLRPDRGSLLTEAFF.

This clone was seen a few times. The rearrangement joins TRBV4-1 to TRBJ2-1, with 7 bases that match TRBD1. CDR1 and CDR2 from the germline V gene are MGHRA and YSYEKL. The CDR3 runs to 13 residues. J was trimmed by 6 bases and V by 4 bases; bases with no gene match: 3. CDR3 region: CASSPGQRNEQFF. The DNA for the CDR3 is TGCGCCAGCAGCCCGGGACAGCGCAATGAGCAGTTCTTC.

The V call is TRBV9, the J call TRBJ2-6; unclear D gene. Trimming took off 5 bases at V and 0 bases at J, with 12 bases between the two ends. The CDR3 is 16 residues long. Germline V gene data show CDR1 as SGDLS and CDR2 as YYNGEE. The CDR3 DNA is TGTGCCAGCAGATCGAGAGTTGACTCTGGGGCCAACGTCCTGACTTTC. It codes for CASRSRVDSGANVLTF.

This clone was counted once. The chain is built from TRBV2 and TRBJ2-5; possibly TRBD2 for D (7 bases). Germline CDR1 and CDR2: SNHLY and FYNNEI. V dropped 8 bases and J dropped 7 bases, with 14 bases sitting between them. The CDR3 totals 12 residues. CDR3 coding DNA: TGTGCCAGCGGGGCGGGGGCTGGGACCCAGTACTTC. It encodes CASGAGAGTQYF.

This sequence joins TRBV19 and TRBJ1-5; TRBD1 matches 10 bases. The CDR3 is 15 residues long. The germline V gene encodes CDR1 LNHDA and CDR2 SQIVND (reference sequence). V was pared by 2 bases and J by 7 bases, with 5 bases of the junction left unmatched. CDR3 sequence (DNA): TGTGCCAGTAGTATAATAGGGACAGGGGAACAGCCCCAGCATTTT. Its translation is CASSIIGTGEQPQHF.

The chain is built from TRBV2 and TRBJ2-2; the D gene is possibly TRBD2 (5 bases). The V end lost 5 bases, the J end lost 6 bases, and 16 bases lay between the germline ends. Germline V gene lookup returns CDR1 SNHLY and CDR2 FYNNEI. The CDR3 sequence is 15 residues long. The CDR3 loop is CASSPYRTEAGELFF. The CDR3 region has the DNA TGTGCCAGCAGTCCCTATAGGACGGAGGCCGGGGAGCTGTTTTTT. The full variable domain, with the rest looked up from reference TRBV2 and TRBJ2-2, is EPEVTQTPSHQVTQMGQEVILRCVPISNHLYFYWYRQILGQKVEFLVSFYNNEISEKSEIFDDQFSVERPDGSNFTLKIRSTKLEDSAMYFCASSPYRTEAGELFFGEGSRLTVL.

V is TRBV4-1 and J is TRBJ1-5; possible D gene TRBD1, 5 bases. V shed 0 bases and J shed 6 bases, with 15 bases lying between them. Germline V gives CDR1 MGHRA, CDR2 YSYEKL. The CDR3 consists of 16 residues. The CDR3 protein is CASSQDDTRVAQPQHF. Here the CDR3 DNA reads TGCGCCAGCAGCCAAGATGACACCAGGGTTGCTCAGCCCCAGCATTTT.

J is TRBJ1-5 and V is TRBV4-1, with D possibly being TRBD1 (6 bases). The CDR3 runs to 15 residues. With 2 bases removed from V and 8 bases from J, the gap between germline ends came to 16 bases. CDR1 MGHRA and CDR2 YSYEKL come from the germline V gene. The CDR3: CASSQTDRPGEPQHF. As DNA, the CDR3 is TGCGCCAGCAGCCAAACCGACAGGCCCGGGGAGCCCCAGCATTTT.

V usage is TRBV7-9 and J usage is TRBJ2-7, with TRBD1 matching 7 bases. J gave up 2 bases and V 5 bases, and 6 bases lay outside the gene matches. Germline loops: CDR1 SEHNR, CDR2 FQNEAQ (reference sequence). This CDR3 spans 14 amino acids. The CDR3 loop reads CASSPQGVTYEQYF. CDR3 sequence (DNA): TGTGCCAGCAGCCCGCAGGGGGTCACCTACGAGCAGTACTTC. Based on the CDR3 plus reference TRBV7-9 and TRBJ2-7, the full variable domain is DTGVSQNPRHKITKRGQNVTFRCDPISEHNRLYWYRQTLGQGPEFLTYFQNEAQLEKSRLLSDRFSAERPKGSFSTLEIQRTEQGDSAMYLCASSPQGVTYEQYFGPGTRLTVT.

The J gene is TRBJ2-7, the V gene TRBV18, with D perhaps matching TRBD2 (5 bases). The CDR3 runs to 15 residues. Trimming pared 3 bases from V and 3 bases from J, leaving 15 bases between. The V gene's germline CDR1 is KGHSH and CDR2 LQKENI. The CDR3, as DNA: TGTGCCAGCTCACCCCCCTTGGGGAGCTTCTACGAGCAGTACTTC. Translating gives CASSPPLGSFYEQYF. The full variable domain, completed using reference TRBV18 and TRBJ2-7, is NAGVMQNPRHLVRRRGQEARLRCSPMKGHSHVYWYRQLPEEGLKFMVYLQKENIIDESGMPKERFSAEFPKEGPSILRIQQVVRGDSAAYFCASSPPLGSFYEQYFGPGTRLTVT.

This chain uses TRBV30 with TRBJ1-5; D remains ambiguous. This CDR3 has 13 residues. The V end lost 0 bases, the J end lost 4 bases, and 7 bases lay between the germline ends. CDR1 and CDR2 from the germline V gene are GTSNPN and SVGIG (reference sequence). The CDR3 nucleotides are TGTGCCTGGAGTGTAGCGGCAAATCAGCCCCAGCATTTT. Translated, it gives CAWSVAANQPQHF.

The rearrangement links TRBV5-5 to TRBJ1-5; TRBD1 might be the D (6 bases). The germline V gene encodes CDR1 SGHKS and CDR2 YYEKEE (reference sequence). V was shortened by 5 bases and J by 0 bases, with 9 bases between the two germline ends. CDR3 length: 14 amino acids. The CDR3 sequence: CASSWTASNQPQHF. The CDR3 region has the DNA TGTGCCAGCAGTTGGACAGCTAGCAATCAGCCCCAGCATTTT.

The V gene is TRBV9, the J gene TRBJ2-3, with TRBD2 matching over 8 bases. V trimming: 0 bases; J trimming: 4 bases; junction bases outside the gene matches: 7. CDR1 is SGDLS, CDR2 YYNGEE, per germline. The CDR3 has 16 residues. As DNA, the CDR3 is TGTGCCAGCAGCGTAGCCGGGAGGGCCCTCGCAGATACGCAGTATTTT. This encodes CASSVAGRALADTQYF. The full variable domain, completed using reference TRBV9 and TRBJ2-3, is DSGVTQTPKHLITATGQRVTLRCSPRSGDLSVYWYQQSLDQGLQFLIQYYNGEERAKGNILERFSAQQFPDLHSELNLSSLELGDSALYFCASSVAGRALADTQYFGPGTRLTVL.

This clone was counted once. J is TRBJ2-4 and V is TRBV4-2, with 7 bases fitting TRBD2. Germline-derived CDR1 and CDR2 are LGHNA and YNFKEQ. The CDR3 is made up of 14 amino acids. V was clipped by 1 base and J by 7 bases; unmatched bases: 4. The CDR3 nucleotides read TGTGCCAGCAGCCAAGTGCTAGCGGATAACATTCAGTACTTC. Translating it yields CASSQVLADNIQYF.

This clone has a handful of counts. The chain links TRBV5-6 to TRBJ1-6; D remains unclear. V lost 2 bases, J lost 0 bases, and 12 bases lay in between. The CDR3 spans 17 residues. Germline V gene sequence: CDR1 SGHDT, CDR2 YYEEEE. This CDR3 is CASSLQTSYSYNSPLHF. CDR3 DNA sequence: TGTGCCAGCAGCTTACAGACCTCCTACTCCTATAATTCACCCCTCCACTTT.

The chain has TRBV5-1 and TRBJ1-1, with TRBD1 matching over 9 bases. The germline V gene has CDR1 SGHRS and CDR2 YFSETQ. The CDR3 is 16 residues long. The ends lost 1 base at V and 1 base at J; junction bases unmatched: 5. As DNA, the CDR3 is TGCGCCAGCAGCTTGTCCCTGGGACAGGGGAACACTGAAGCTTTCTTT. This translates into CASSLSLGQGNTEAFF.

The J gene is TRBJ2-3, the V gene TRBV7-9, with 11 nucleotides matching TRBD2. The J segment lost 4 bases and the V segment lost 1 base, leaving 4 bases of the junction unmatched. This CDR3 spans 16 amino acids. The V gene's germline CDR1 is SEHNR and CDR2 FQNEAQ (reference sequence). The CDR3 reads CASSLVTSGMSDTQYF. CDR3 in DNA: TGTGCCAGCAGCTTAGTGACTAGCGGGATGTCAGATACGCAGTATTTT.

The rearrangement uses TRBV7-3 and TRBJ2-2; 7 bases are a match to TRBD2. V gave up 4 bases and J gave up 8 bases; unmatched junction bases: 7. In germline, CDR1 is SGHTA, CDR2 FQGTGA. The CDR3 runs 14 residues. The CDR3 DNA sequence: TGTGCCAGCAGCTCCAGCGGGAAGGGTGGGGAGCTGTTTTTT. Residues: CASSSSGKGGELFF.

This chain links TRBV30 with TRBJ1-2, with D perhaps matching TRBD1 (5 bases). Deletions cut 2 bases from V and 6 bases from J, with 10 bases between. Per the germline V gene, CDR1 is GTSNPN and CDR2 is SVGIG (reference sequence). The CDR3 contains 12 residues. The CDR3: CAWSWQGNGYTF. CDR3 in DNA: TGTGCCTGGAGTTGGCAGGGCAATGGCTACACCTTC.

The V gene is TRBV29-1, the J gene TRBJ2-7; D call uncertain. The CDR3 totals 12 residues. Germline V CDR1 and CDR2: SQVTM, ANQGSEA. Trimming took 7 bases from V and 2 from J, leaving 12 bases between them. This chain's CDR3 is CSARTSPYEQYF. The DNA of the CDR3 is TGCAGCGCCCGAACAAGTCCCTACGAGCAGTACTTC.

The CDR3, as DNA: TGTGCTAGTGGTTTGGTCGGGAATGAGCAGTTCTTC. Translated, it gives CASGLVGNEQFF. The chain carries TRBV12-5 and TRBJ2-1; D remains unclear. Germline V gene lookup returns CDR1 LGHNT and CDR2 FRNRAP. V was pared by 0 bases and J by 7 bases, with 4 bases between. The CDR3 totals 12 residues.

CDR3 amino acids: CASSFNLAGGKNYEQYF. The CDR3 DNA reads TGTGCCAGCAGTTTCAACCTAGCGGGAGGAAAGAACTACGAGCAGTACTTC. The chain recombines TRBV6-2 or TRBV6-3 with TRBJ2-7, with 11 bases fitting TRBD2. There are 17 residues in the CDR3. V shed 4 bases, J shed 3 bases, and the junction held 11 bases outside the gene matches. Germline values: CDR1 MNHEY, CDR2 SVGEGT.

V usage is TRBV19 and J usage is TRBJ2-7, with D maybe TRBD2 (6 bases). V gave up 5 bases and J gave up 0 bases, with 14 bases separating them. The CDR3 spans 15 residues. Germline V gene lookup returns CDR1 LNHDA and CDR2 SQIVND (reference sequence). DNA of the CDR3: TGTGCCAGTAGTGAGGGACTCCTACACTCCTACGAGCAGTACTTC. Its protein product is CASSEGLLHSYEQYF.

The chain employs TRBV11-2 and TRBJ2-7, with D perhaps matching TRBD2 (5 bases). Germline CDR1 is SGHAT and CDR2 is FQNNGV. Trimming shortened V by 0 bases and J by 0 bases, and 15 bases separated the two germline ends. The CDR3 is 17 amino acids. The CDR3 reads CASSLDRPLSVSYEQYF. The CDR3 DNA reads as TGTGCCAGCAGCTTAGATCGGCCCCTTAGCGTCTCCTACGAGCAGTACTTC.

This rearrangement joins TRBV7-3 to TRBJ2-1; TRBD1 might be the D (5 bases). Per germline, CDR1 SGHTA and CDR2 FQGTGA. V lost 7 bases to trimming and J lost 0 bases, with 13 bases between them. The length of the CDR3 is 15 residues. The CDR3 bases are TGTGCCAGCACCAACACAGGCAGCTCCTACAATGAGCAGTTCTTC. It encodes CASTNTGSSYNEQFF.

This chain uses TRBV10-1 with TRBJ2-7, with TRBD2 as a possible D gene (6 bases). The germline gives CDR1 WNHNN, CDR2 SYGVQD (reference sequence). The CDR3 has 13 amino acids. Trimming took 6 bases from V and 3 from J, leaving 12 bases between them. The CDR3 DNA sequence: TGCGCCAGCAGGGACGGGAGTGTCTACGAGCAGTACTTC. Protein product: CASRDGSVYEQYF.

The chain is built from TRBV6-6 and TRBJ2-7; possibly TRBD2 for D (7 bases). Trimming cost V 4 bases and J 2 bases, with 12 bases left between them. Looked up from germline, CDR1 is MNHNY and CDR2 is SVGAGI (reference sequence). The CDR3 consists of 14 residues. CDR3 protein: CASSFGGPAYEQYF. The CDR3 DNA reads TGTGCCAGCAGTTTCGGGGGGCCAGCCTACGAGCAGTACTTC.

This clone was picked up one time. This chain uses TRBV7-9 with TRBJ1-1, with D uncertain. Germline loops: CDR1 SEHNR, CDR2 FQNEAQ (reference sequence). The CDR3 has 14 amino acids. V was trimmed by 5 bases and J by 6 bases, leaving 16 bases between them. Here the CDR3 reads CASSRSSGSAEAFF. CDR3 nucleotides: TGTGCCAGCAGCCGTTCGAGCGGTAGCGCTGAAGCTTTCTTT.